This TCR beta chain was sequenced in a study of blood T cells in healthy people across ages. With regard to this clonotype: What it binds is not known.

Germline CDR1 reads MNHEY; CDR2 reads SVGEGT. CDR3 length equals 16 residues. Trimming removed 5 bases at V and 5 bases at J, with 20 bases between. Isolation yielded PBMCs, at least 7 million per sample, in every case. Total RNA was extracted at no less than 5 micrograms per sample. Notes on the study in general: Estimates drawn from one million T cells were deemed to understate diversity. A strong correlation was found between TCR beta diversity and the percentage of naive T cells.

Next came a second PCR, run for about 7 to 12 cycles, which used a sample-barcoded 5' primer along with a J-beta primer mix. TCRdb redid the calling of the 5' RACE reads with MiXCR, one entry per CDR3 protein. Here the sample spans 700,000 to 800,000 distinct CDR3 sequences, about 42% being singletons. The sequence was obtained from an older woman in good health. The chain employs TRBV6-2 or TRBV6-3 and TRBJ2-3, with D possibly being TRBD2 (6 bases). The material sequenced was blood. CDR3 DNA: TGTGCCAGCAGTCCCCTCGAGACTAGTGATAAAGATACGCAGTATTTT. This sequence encodes CASSPLETSDKDTQYF.